The 10 T cell receptor beta chains reported below all come from one sample, sequenced in a study of cytomegalovirus exposure and HLA in healthy donors. In the PCR, 60 Vbeta and 13 Jbeta primers were used. Sequencing used immunoSEQ multiplex PCR; TCRdb keeps in-frame clones, though not all of them. The data hold approximately 84,000 clones, with approximately 82% observed a single time. The specimen was PBMCs. These receptors were collected from a man aged 40-50 years in good health and CMV-seronegative.

The chain uses TRBV7-3 and TRBJ1-2; TRBD1 matches at 7 bases. Germline CDR1 reads SGHTA; CDR2 reads FQGTGA. CDR3 length: 13 amino acids. The V and J ends lost 2 bases and 6 bases, in that order; junction bases with no gene match: 3. The CDR3 nucleotides are TGTGCCAGCAGCTTATCCCAGGGGGATGGCTACACCTTC. It specifies CASSLSQGDGYTF.

The CDR3 here is CASGGQGIELFF. The CDR3, as DNA: TGTGCCAGTGGGGGACAGGGGATTGAACTGTTTTTT. The rearrangement links TRBV28 to TRBJ1-4; TRBD1 matches 10 bases. Germline V gene lookup returns CDR1 MDHEN and CDR2 SYDVKM. The V segment lost 9 bases and the J segment 12 bases; nucleotides outside the gene matches: 7. This CDR3 spans 12 amino acids. Full variable domain (missing parts from reference TRBV28 and TRBJ1-4): DVKVTQSSRYLVKRTGEKVFLECVQDMDHENMFWYRQDPGLGLRLIYFSYDVKMKEKGDIPEGYSVSREKKERFSLILESASTNQTSMYLCASGGQGIELFFGSGTQLSVL.

This clone came up a few times. The gene calls are TRBV19 and TRBJ2-3, with 8 bases that match TRBD1. Germline assignment: CDR1 LNHDA and CDR2 SQIVND (reference sequence). V was pared by 8 bases and J by 4 bases, with 5 bases of the junction left unmatched. The CDR3 is 13 amino acids. In DNA, the CDR3 is TGTGCCAGTTTTACGACAGGGGCAGATACGCAGTATTTT. Protein sequence: CASFTTGADTQYF.

The chain recombines TRBV6-6 with TRBJ1-2; D is unresolved. The CDR3 covers 12 residues. Germline lookup yields CDR1 MNHNY and CDR2 SVGAGI (reference sequence). V was clipped by 0 bases and J by 13 bases, with 12 bases between them. In DNA form, the CDR3 reads TGTGCCAGCAGTTACTCGAGGGAATTCGCCACCTTC. This sequence encodes CASSYSREFATF.

CDR3 residues: CSAHDRLGDGYTF. CDR3 in DNA: TGCAGCGCCCACGACAGGTTGGGGGATGGCTACACCTTC. The rearrangement joins TRBV29-1 to TRBJ1-2; D perhaps matches TRBD1 (6 bases). Trimming removed 7 bases at V and 6 bases at J, with 18 bases between. This CDR3 contains 13 residues. In germline, CDR1 is SQVTM, CDR2 ANQGSEA.

This clone was detected only once. The CDR3 loop is CSVEVGGQNYEQYF. In DNA form, the CDR3 reads TGCAGCGTTGAGGTCGGAGGCCAGAACTACGAGCAGTACTTC. This chain uses TRBV29-1 with TRBJ2-7, with D possibly matching TRBD2 (5 bases). CDR3 length: 14 residues. V was clipped by 3 bases and J by 3 bases, with 15 bases between them. Germline V CDR1 and CDR2: SQVTM, ANQGSEA.

The V gene is TRBV7-3, the J gene TRBJ2-7; 7 bases match TRBD1. Germline CDR1 SGHTA, CDR2 FQGTGA. CDR3 size: 13 residues. V lost 2 bases, J lost 5 bases, and 3 bases stayed unmatched. The CDR3 sequence is CASSLDRDHEQYF. CDR3 DNA: TGTGCCAGCAGCTTAGACAGGGATCACGAGCAGTACTTC.

The chain joins TRBV28 to TRBJ1-5; a possible D gene is TRBD1 (5 bases). The germline V and J ends were trimmed by 6 bases and 0 bases, with 12 bases remaining between them. CDR1 is MDHEN, CDR2 SYDVKM, per germline. The CDR3 contains 15 residues. Here the CDR3 reads CASSSGQYSNQPQHF. The CDR3 nucleotides read TGTGCCAGCAGCTCAGGGCAATATAGCAATCAGCCCCAGCATTTT.

This clone was seen a handful of times. The DNA for the CDR3 is TGTGCCAGCAGTTCCTTTAGCACCGGGGAGCTGTTTTTT. Its translation: CASSSFSTGELFF. The genes are TRBV28 and TRBJ2-2; no firm D call. CDR1 and CDR2 from the germline V gene are MDHEN and SYDVKM. CDR3 length: 13 amino acids. Trimming left V 4 bases short and J 4 bases short, with 7 bases between.

The chain employs TRBV6-1 and TRBJ2-3; possibly TRBD2 for D (6 bases). The germline CDR1 and CDR2 sequences are MNHNS and SASEGT. Trimming left V 1 base short and J 8 bases short, with 7 bases between. CDR3 length: 12 residues. The CDR3 here is CASSEVRGTQYF. The CDR3 region has the DNA TGTGCCAGCAGTGAAGTGCGGGGTACGCAGTATTTT.